Below, 27 T cell receptor beta chains from the same sample are listed, as sequenced in a study of blood T cell repertoires in COVID-19. The repertoire was sequenced with immunoSEQ multiplex PCR; TCRdb's copy has only in-frame clones and lacks some. There are around 52,000 clones in the sample; roughly 80% occur only once, and around 22% lies in the top ten. Sequencing input: peripheral blood. These receptors were taken from a woman aged 55-69 years with acute or convalescent COVID-19.

The chain recombines TRBV2 with TRBJ2-7; the D gene is possibly TRBD1 (5 bases). The CDR3 is 12 amino acids. Trimming took 3 bases from V and 3 from J, leaving 6 bases between them. Germline-derived CDR1 and CDR2 are SNHLY and FYNNEI. CDR3 loop: CASSDDSYEQYF. In DNA form, the CDR3 reads TGTGCCAGCAGTGACGACAGCTACGAGCAGTACTTC.

The CDR3 DNA follows: TGTGCCAGCTCACCGAAGCTCAGCGTCTACGAGCAGTACTTC. This encodes CASSPKLSVYEQYF. The rearrangement joins TRBV18 to TRBJ2-7, with D hard to call. The CDR3 is made up of 14 amino acids. The germline gives CDR1 KGHSH, CDR2 LQKENI. V was cut by 3 bases and J by 3 bases, with 12 bases left in between.

This clone appeared a few times. The chain combines TRBV9 with TRBJ2-5, with 11 bases lining up with TRBD2. CDR1 SGDLS and CDR2 YYNGEE come from the germline V gene. CDR3 length equals 17 residues. Trimming cost V 0 bases and J 2 bases; bases outside gene matches: 6. CDR3 residues: CASSVVASGGLQETQYF. The CDR3 DNA reads as TGTGCCAGCAGCGTAGTGGCTAGCGGGGGGCTACAAGAGACCCAGTACTTC.

This chain joins TRBV27 and TRBJ1-1; TRBD1 is a possible D gene (6 bases). Trimming took off 3 bases at V and 6 bases at J, with 11 bases between the two ends. This CDR3 has 13 amino acids. From germline, CDR1 is MNHEY and CDR2 SMNVEV (reference sequence). CDR3 loop: CASSLPGAAEAFF. The CDR3 DNA follows: TGTGCCAGCAGTTTGCCAGGGGCGGCTGAAGCTTTCTTT.

V is TRBV19 and J is TRBJ1-2; D is ambiguous. Deletions cut 8 bases from V and 8 bases from J, with 12 bases between. Germline V gene data show CDR1 as LNHDA and CDR2 as SQIVND (reference sequence). This CDR3 is built from 11 residues. CDR3 amino acids: CASSRGGGYTF. The CDR3 DNA is TGTGCCAGTTCCCGGGGAGGGGGCTACACCTTC.

The genes are TRBV5-4 and TRBJ2-1, with 9 bases matching TRBD2. CDR3 size: 15 residues. V lost 4 bases to trimming and J lost 8 bases; unmatched junction nucleotides: 10. From germline, CDR1 is SGHNT and CDR2 YYREEE (reference sequence). In nucleotides, the CDR3 is TGTGCCAGCAGCATCGGGGTAGCGGGGGTCGATGAGCAGTTCTTC. Amino acids: CASSIGVAGVDEQFF.

The V call is TRBV4-1, the J call TRBJ1-2; D is unresolved. Trimming left V 4 bases short and J 6 bases short, with 18 bases between. CDR1 MGHRA and CDR2 YSYEKL come from the germline V gene. The CDR3 covers 15 residues. Here the CDR3 reads CASSPAARAMDGYTF. The CDR3 DNA reads TGCGCCAGCAGCCCGGCGGCGCGGGCAATGGATGGCTACACCTTC.

The CDR3 DNA follows: TGTGCCAGCAGTTTATCACCGGAGGATGGCTACACCTTC. It is translated as CASSLSPEDGYTF. The J gene is TRBJ1-2, the V gene TRBV27; no clear D. The CDR3 is 13 amino acids. Germline V lookup: CDR1 MNHEY, CDR2 SMNVEV (reference sequence). V lost 0 bases and J 6 bases, leaving 8 bases between the germline ends.

The rearrangement uses TRBV5-1 and TRBJ1-4; 9 positions match TRBD1. V lost 5 bases, J lost 2 bases, and 4 bases stayed unmatched. This CDR3 is 15 amino acids long. The germline CDR1 and CDR2 sequences are SGHRS and YFSETQ. The chain's CDR3 is CASRDRGSTNEKLFF. CDR3 sequence (DNA): TGCGCCAGCAGGGACAGGGGATCCACTAATGAAAAACTGTTTTTT.

This chain links TRBV4-3 with TRBJ2-7; 13 bases line up with TRBD2. From germline, CDR1 is LGHNA and CDR2 YSLEER. Trimming cost V 2 bases and J 0 bases; bases outside gene matches: 1. This CDR3 comprises 16 residues. The CDR3 loop reads CASSQTSGGASYEQYF. In DNA, the CDR3 is TGCGCCAGCAGCCAAACTAGCGGGGGGGCCTCCTACGAGCAGTACTTC.

V gene TRBV27 combines with J gene TRBJ2-7, with D tentatively TRBD2 (6 bases). This CDR3 region has 14 residues. V gave up 2 bases and J gave up 5 bases, with 13 bases separating them. Germline CDR1 and CDR2: MNHEY and SMNVEV (reference sequence). The CDR3 is CASSLGGGADEQYF. CDR3 DNA sequence: TGTGCCAGCAGTTTAGGTGGAGGGGCCGACGAGCAGTACTTC.

The chain links TRBV4-1 to TRBJ2-2; 10 nucleotides agree with TRBD1. From germline, CDR1 is MGHRA and CDR2 YSYEKL. The V and J ends lost 6 bases and 7 bases, in that order; junction bases with no gene match: 14. CDR3 size: 17 residues. CDR3 in amino acids: CASRTGDGTGEIGELFF. CDR3 nucleotide sequence: TGCGCCAGCAGAACAGGGGACGGGACAGGGGAAATCGGGGAGCTGTTTTTT.

This chain joins TRBV7-8 and TRBJ2-7, with 9 bases that match TRBD1. This CDR3 has 15 amino acids. J gave up 6 bases and V 5 bases, and 11 bases lay outside the gene matches. From germline, CDR1 is SGHVS and CDR2 FQNEAQ. Here the CDR3 DNA reads TGTGCCAGCAGCCGAGAGGGACAGGGACATATCGAGCAGTACTTC. It translates to CASSREGQGHIEQYF.

V usage is TRBV6-5 and J usage is TRBJ2-2, with a weak D call TRBD1 (5 bases). The CDR3 contains 15 residues. Germline CDR1 reads MNHEY; CDR2 reads SVGAGI. V was cut by 2 bases and J by 2 bases, with 9 bases left in between. The CDR3 sequence is CASSYRGENTGELFF. As DNA, the CDR3 is TGTGCCAGCAGTTACAGGGGCGAAAACACCGGGGAGCTGTTTTTT.

The genes are TRBV7-2 and TRBJ2-3; the match to TRBD2 covers 8 bases. Trimming cost V 1 base and J 15 bases; bases outside gene matches: 12. CDR3 length: 14 residues. The V gene's germline CDR1 is SGHTA and CDR2 FQGNSA. CDR3 region: CASSLGVKAGGFYF. The CDR3 nucleotides read TGTGCCAGCAGCTTAGGGGTCAAGGCGGGGGGATTTTATTTT.

V gene TRBV20-1 combines with J gene TRBJ1-2, with D possibly matching TRBD1 (6 bases). The CDR3 loop spans 11 amino acids. CDR1 is DFQATT, CDR2 SNEGSKA, per germline (reference sequence). Trimming shortened V by 4 bases and J by 6 bases, and 9 bases separated the two germline ends. CDR3 residues: CSANRANGYTF. The CDR3 nucleotides are TGCAGTGCTAACAGGGCAAATGGCTACACCTTC.

The chain joins TRBV21-1 to TRBJ2-7; the DNA was not compared with TRBD1, the D call given in the table. TRBV21-1 is an annotated pseudogene. The CDR3 extends over 16 amino acids. Here the CDR3 reads CASSKKGWDSSYEQYF. The CDR3 DNA is TGTGCCAGCAGCAAAAAAGGATGGGACAGTAGCTACGAGCAGTACTTC.

This sequence joins TRBV14 and TRBJ2-7; 9 bases align to TRBD1. CDR3 size: 14 residues. With 6 bases clipped from V and 5 bases from J, the junction kept 8 bases outside the gene matches. Germline CDR1 SGHDN, CDR2 FVKESK. The chain's CDR3 is CASRRSGQGNEQYF. The CDR3 nucleotides are TGTGCCAGCAGGCGTTCGGGACAGGGAAACGAGCAGTACTTC.

This clone appeared a single time. The V gene is TRBV5-1, the J gene TRBJ1-1; D may be TRBD1 (6 bases). V lost 3 bases and J lost 1, with 10 bases in between. CDR1 SGHRS and CDR2 YFSETQ come from the germline V gene. The CDR3 runs 14 residues. As DNA, the CDR3 is TGCGCCAGCAGCTCAGGGGTTGAGAACACTGAAGCTTTCTTT. It translates to CASSSGVENTEAFF.

V usage is TRBV27 and J usage is TRBJ1-2, with D perhaps TRBD1 (5 bases). The length of the CDR3 is 13 residues. V was pared by 4 bases and J by 2 bases, with 8 bases between. The germline V gene has CDR1 MNHEY and CDR2 SMNVEV (reference sequence). The CDR3 DNA sequence: TGTGCCAGCAGTTGGAGACAGAACTATGGCTACACCTTC. This codes for CASSWRQNYGYTF.

J is TRBJ1-1 and V is TRBV18, with 10 bases that match TRBD1. The V gene's germline CDR1 is KGHSH and CDR2 LQKENI. V lost 4 bases and J lost 1; bases outside the gene matches: 3. CDR3 size: 15 residues. The CDR3 bases are TGTGCCAGCTCACTCGGACAGGGGGGGAACACTGAAGCTTTCTTT. This gives the protein CASSLGQGGNTEAFF.

V usage is TRBV24-1 and J usage is TRBJ2-2, with a tentative D call TRBD1 (6 bases). The V end was cut by 3 bases, the J end by 0 bases, with 10 bases between. Germline values: CDR1 KGHDR, CDR2 SFDVKD. The CDR3 runs to 16 residues. The CDR3 sequence: CATSDADSTNTGELFF. The DNA of the CDR3 is TGTGCCACCAGTGATGCGGACAGCACGAACACCGGGGAGCTGTTTTTT.

Here the CDR3 DNA reads TGTGCCAGCAGGCGGGGGGCCGGGGCAGATACGCAGTATTTT. Its translation: CASRRGAGADTQYF. V gene TRBV5-8 combines with J gene TRBJ2-3, with 8 bases that match TRBD2. J gave up 4 bases and V 5 bases, and 6 bases lay outside the gene matches. The CDR3 contains 14 residues. The germline V gene encodes CDR1 SGHTS and CDR2 YDEGEE.

The rearrangement uses TRBV23-1 and TRBJ1-1; no definite D call. TRBV23-1 is an ORF, with its function uncertain. This CDR3 is built from 14 residues. V lost 4 bases and J 2 bases, leaving 11 bases between the germline ends. The CDR3 nucleotides are TGCGCCAGCAGTCTTCGGGTGAGAAACACTGAAGCTTTCTTT. Translated, it gives CASSLRVRNTEAFF.

The CDR3 coding sequence is TGTGCCAGCAAAGGACAGGGGCAATACTATGGCTACACCTTC. This translates into CASKGQGQYYGYTF. The J gene is TRBJ1-2, the V gene TRBV6-5; 9 bases are a match to TRBD1. The CDR3 runs to 14 residues. Germline V gene data show CDR1 as MNHEY and CDR2 as SVGAGI. Trimming at V came to 7 bases and at J to 3 bases, leaving 6 bases not matched to a gene.

V and J are TRBV18 and TRBJ1-1, with a possible D match to TRBD1 (6 bases). Germline V gene data show CDR1 as KGHSH and CDR2 as LQKENI. This CDR3 contains 15 residues. V was trimmed by 2 bases and J by 1 base, leaving 11 bases between them. The CDR3 DNA reads TGTGCCAGCTCACCAGACCGGACAGAGAACACTGAAGCTTTCTTT. It specifies CASSPDRTENTEAFF.

The chain combines TRBV10-3 with TRBJ1-2, with TRBD1 as a possible D gene (6 bases). The CDR3 runs 17 residues. V lost 11 bases and J lost 0, with 25 bases in between. CDR1 is ENHRY, CDR2 SYGVKD, per germline. DNA for the CDR3: TGTGCCGCCTCAACCGCCGGCACAGGGAGACCTAACTATGGCTACACCTTC. This gives the protein CAASTAGTGRPNYGYTF.